The T cell receptor beta chain under discussion was sequenced for a study of T cell repertoires in ileal Crohn's disease. On the study more broadly: Every patient was operated on for stricturing (approximately 60%) or penetrating (approximately 40%) complications. Study-wide results and caveats: Sorted CD8 T cells held more high-frequency clones than CD4.

TCRB immunosequencing input was around 460 nanograms of biopsy DNA per sample. Here immunoSEQ multiplex PCR was the method, and the copy in TCRdb shows in-frame clones only, minus some. The sample shows 14,000 or so clones, approximately 80% of them seen only once. The CDR3 is made up of 18 amino acids. Trimming removed 3 bases from V and 0 bases from J; junction bases left unmatched: 11. Germline V gene data show CDR1 as MNHEY and CDR2 as SMNVEV (reference sequence). This clone was seen once. The antigen remains unidentified. The chain joins TRBV27 to TRBJ2-3, with 8 bases lining up with TRBD2. The sample comprised ileal tissue. The TCR was taken from an adult with Crohn's disease. This chain's CDR3 is CASSFYGTRTSSTDTQYF. The CDR3 region has the DNA TGTGCCAGCAGTTTCTACGGGACTAGAACCTCCAGCACAGATACGCAGTATTTT.